This TCR beta chain stems from a study of cytomegalovirus exposure and HLA in healthy donors. TCRdb's copy holds only in-frame clones and misses some; the assay was immunoSEQ multiplex PCR. The data show 250,000 to 400,000 clones, with roughly 87% seen just once and 0.9% to 1% held by the top ten. Overall study findings and caveats: Most TCR sequences were rare, but some public TCRs occurred in many donors. The investigators catalogued 150 to 200 TCR beta chains as cytomegalovirus-associated.

Points on this clone: Its target is not known.

CDR3 length: 15 residues. The J segment lost 6 bases and the V segment lost 5 bases, leaving 10 bases of the junction unmatched. Looked up from germline, CDR1 is KGHSH and CDR2 is LQKENI. Sequencing was performed on PBMCs. This TCR was recovered from a man in his thirties or forties in good health and CMV-seronegative. This chain uses TRBV18 with TRBJ2-3; 8 bases are a match to TRBD1. In nucleotides, the CDR3 is TGTGCCAGCTCATTTTCCGGGACAGGTGGGGATACGCAGTATTTT. It codes for CASSFSGTGGDTQYF.